This TCR beta chain stems from a study of CD8+ T cells in alopecia areata (dated by TCRdb to 2017 to 2018). Study-level background: Treated patients were enrolled in an open-label pilot trial of oral tofacitinib, 5 to 10 mg twice daily, for moderate-to-severe alopecia areata. Clonality in the scalp was compared among normal scalp (n=4), patchy alopecia areata scalp (n=8), and alopecia totalis/universalis scalp (n=8). Amplification of TCRbeta CDR3 regions was done by immunoSEQ multiplex PCR using 35 Vbeta forward primers and 13 Jbeta reverse primers. Patients received tofacitinib for 6 to 18 months and were then followed off drug for 6 months to check for delayed response and recurrence. In both human patients and the C3H/HeJ mouse model, the study applied high-throughput TCRbeta sequencing to look at T cell clonal expansion in alopecia areata. Human TCRbeta sequencing covered scalp tissue and sorted CD4+ and CD8+ peripheral blood T cells from patchy and totalis/universalis alopecia areata patients and healthy controls. Patients on tofacitinib were biopsied at baseline and after 4 and 24 weeks of treatment, and several of the patients also had a later scalp biopsy. RNA came from the PAXgene miRNA kit for fixed scalp, the miRNeasy kit for PBMCs, and the RNeasy kit for mouse skin. For the treated patients, the SALT score, which quantifies what percentage of scalp surface area is affected, served as the measure of disease severity. The investigation overall reported the following: The treated cohort was small, with a single nonresponder, so links between baseline CD8+ expansion and response need larger studies. Higher clonality and more expanded CD8+ clones were observed in lesional scalp than in normal scalp, particularly in alopecia totalis/universalis, a finding suggestive of antigenic drive. Shared TCR sequences between patients were less evident than in mice, which may be partly attributable to HLA diversity in the patient population. Many expanded lesional clones persisted in scalp and blood during tofacitinib treatment, which may partly explain relapse after stopping treatment. Tofacitinib significantly decreased scalp clonality and the number of expanded CD8+ clones among the top 100 scalp clones. Unlike mouse skin, where gammadelta T cells dominate, normal human skin contains resident alphabeta T cells that get sequenced too, which complicates analysis of the scalp TCR repertoire.

Libraries were built with the immunoSEQ multiplex PCR assay. For TCR sequencing, RNA was extracted from every sample and reverse transcribed into cDNA to serve as template. First-strand cDNA was synthesized with SuperScript III using a 2:1 mix of oligo-dT and random hexamers. A synthetic immune receptor repertoire was used to measure amplification bias, and any remaining bias was corrected computationally. As for how the authors treated the data: Raw reads were preprocessed to remove errors, and CDR3 was defined according to IMGT conventions as the region from the conserved cysteine to phenylalanine. To get clonality, Shannon entropy was normalized by log2 of the number of productive unique TCRs and the result was subtracted from 1. Whether each scalp clone was CD4 or CD8 was inferred by checking scalp TCRbeta sequences against the CD4 and CD8 repertoires from sorted blood. This immuneACCESS table, as held by TCRdb, lists in-frame sequences with V and J called but not all clones. Of the missing ones, under half trace to an unresolved V gene in checked studies; the others have no known cause. From that table come the V and J calls and clone size; the DNA was used to work out D and trimming. For this sample the table gives about 120,000 clones, of which 53% were detected only once. The top ten constitute around 0.44% of the sample.

On this clone itself: Its cognate antigen has yet to be identified. Base qualities were left out, and no much larger clone turns up one base away. In the same sample, other DNA sequences code for this CDR3.

What the time point label conveys for this sample: less than five weeks on oral tofacitinib. The sample's treatment or condition label, decoded: oral pan-JAK inhibitor, 5-10 mg twice daily. Lesional scalp punch biopsies and peripheral blood were obtained from alopecia areata patients. PBMCs were isolated by density centrifugation and stained for CD3, CD4 and CD8, after which CD4+ and CD8+ T cells were sorted on a FACSAria. The sample in question was CD4+ T cells sorted from blood, obtained at week 4, from a patient treated with tofacitinib. The sequence was collected from a human donor with alopecia areata.

DNA sequence: TGCGCCAGCAGCCTAAGACAGCAAGAGACCCAGTACTTC. It is translated as CASSLRQQETQYF. This sequence uses TRBV5-1 and TRBJ2-5; tentative D gene TRBD1, with 5 bases matching. From a lookup of the germline V gene, CDR1 and CDR2 are SGHRS and YFSETQ. Trimming at the junction amounts to 4 bases on V and 2 bases on J, and the germline ends lie 9 bases apart. The CDR3 holds 13 amino acids from the cysteine to the phenylalanine. The sequence is cut down to CDR3 DNA, 39 bases in frame from base 1.